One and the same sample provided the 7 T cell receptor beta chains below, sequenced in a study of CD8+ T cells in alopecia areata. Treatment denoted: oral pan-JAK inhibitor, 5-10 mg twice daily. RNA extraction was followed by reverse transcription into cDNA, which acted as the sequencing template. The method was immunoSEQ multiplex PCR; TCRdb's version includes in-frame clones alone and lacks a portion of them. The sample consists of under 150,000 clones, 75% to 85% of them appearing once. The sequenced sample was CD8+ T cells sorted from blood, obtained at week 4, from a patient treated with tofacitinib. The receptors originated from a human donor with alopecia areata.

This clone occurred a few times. The chain's CDR3 is CASSQQVEETQYF. In DNA form, the CDR3 reads TGTGCCAGCAGCCAACAAGTTGAGGAGACCCAGTACTTC. The rearrangement links TRBV7-9 to TRBJ2-5; no definite D call. V lost 5 bases, J lost 5 bases, and 12 bases lay in between. Germline-derived CDR1 and CDR2 are SEHNR and FQNEAQ (reference sequence). This CDR3 has 13 amino acids. Full variable domain (outside the CDR3, taken from reference TRBV7-9 and TRBJ2-5): DTGVSQNPRHKITKRGQNVTFRCDPISEHNRLYWYRQTLGQGPEFLTYFQNEAQLEKSRLLSDRFSAERPKGSFSTLEIQRTEQGDSAMYLCASSQQVEETQYFGPGTRLLVL.

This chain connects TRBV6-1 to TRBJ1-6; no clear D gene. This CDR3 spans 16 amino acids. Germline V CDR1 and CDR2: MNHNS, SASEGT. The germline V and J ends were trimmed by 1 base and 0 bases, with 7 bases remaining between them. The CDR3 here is CASSEEGSSYNSPLHF. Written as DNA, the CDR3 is TGTGCCAGCAGTGAAGAAGGGAGCTCCTATAATTCACCCCTCCACTTT.

Here the CDR3 reads CAWSWPPYSSGANVLTF. CDR3 coding DNA: TGTGCCTGGAGTTGGCCTCCCTACAGCTCTGGGGCCAACGTCCTGACTTTC. The rearrangement joins TRBV30 to TRBJ2-6; D not resolved. With 2 bases removed from V and 0 bases from J, the gap between germline ends came to 14 bases. Per germline, CDR1 GTSNPN and CDR2 SVGIG (reference sequence). This CDR3 contains 17 residues.

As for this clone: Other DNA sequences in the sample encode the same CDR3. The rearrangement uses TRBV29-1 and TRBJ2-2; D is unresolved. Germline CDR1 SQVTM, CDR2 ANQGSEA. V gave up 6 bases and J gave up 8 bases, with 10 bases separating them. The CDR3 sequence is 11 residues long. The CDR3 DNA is TGCAGCGTGCGGTCTGAGGGGGAGCTGTTTTTT. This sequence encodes CSVRSEGELFF.

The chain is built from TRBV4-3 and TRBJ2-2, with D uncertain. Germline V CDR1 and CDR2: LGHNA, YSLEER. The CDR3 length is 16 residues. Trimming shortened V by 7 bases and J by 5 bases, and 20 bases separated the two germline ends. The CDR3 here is CASTQTPGGETGELFF. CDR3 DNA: TGCGCCAGCACCCAGACCCCGGGTGGGGAAACCGGGGAGCTGTTTTTT.

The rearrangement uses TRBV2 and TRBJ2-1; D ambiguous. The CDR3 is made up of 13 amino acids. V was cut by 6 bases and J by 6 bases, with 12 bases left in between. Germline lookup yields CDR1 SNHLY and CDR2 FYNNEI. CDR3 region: CASRGSFANEQFF. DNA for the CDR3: TGTGCCAGCAGGGGCTCGTTTGCCAATGAGCAGTTCTTC. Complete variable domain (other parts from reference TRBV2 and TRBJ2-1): EPEVTQTPSHQVTQMGQEVILRCVPISNHLYFYWYRQILGQKVEFLVSFYNNEISEKSEIFDDQFSVERPDGSNFTLKIRSTKLEDSAMYFCASRGSFANEQFFGPGTRLTVL.

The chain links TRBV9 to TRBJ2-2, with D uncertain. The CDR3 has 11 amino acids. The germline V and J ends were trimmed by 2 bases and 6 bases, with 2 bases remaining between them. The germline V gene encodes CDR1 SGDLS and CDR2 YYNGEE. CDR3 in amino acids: CASSVSGELFF. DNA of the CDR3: TGTGCCAGCAGCGTCTCCGGGGAGCTGTTTTTT. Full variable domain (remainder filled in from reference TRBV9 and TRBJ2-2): DSGVTQTPKHLITATGQRVTLRCSPRSGDLSVYWYQQSLDQGLQFLIQYYNGEERAKGNILERFSAQQFPDLHSELNLSSLELGDSALYFCASSVSGELFFGEGSRLTVL.